This T cell receptor (beta chain) was identified during a study of blood T cells in healthy people across ages. In the case of this clonotype: A junction boundary mismatches the germline segment, possibly from a read error.

The CDR3 consists of 17 residues. Germline CDR1 KGHSH, CDR2 LQKENI. For the second PCR, which ran for 7 to 11 cycles, a sample-barcoded 5' primer and a J-beta primer mix were used. TCRdb re-analysed the 5' RACE reads in MiXCR, keeping a single row per CDR3 protein. Among fewer than 2,000,000 distinct CDR3 sequences listed, roughly a third were seen once. The sequencing input was blood. The chain carries TRBV18 and TRBJ2-1; 11 nucleotides match TRBD2. This TCR was sampled from a woman in her 30s in good health. This CDR3 is CASSPDSGGANYNDQFF. DNA of the CDR3: TGTGCCAGCTCACCGGATAGCGGGGGGGCTAACTACAATGATCAGTTCTTC.